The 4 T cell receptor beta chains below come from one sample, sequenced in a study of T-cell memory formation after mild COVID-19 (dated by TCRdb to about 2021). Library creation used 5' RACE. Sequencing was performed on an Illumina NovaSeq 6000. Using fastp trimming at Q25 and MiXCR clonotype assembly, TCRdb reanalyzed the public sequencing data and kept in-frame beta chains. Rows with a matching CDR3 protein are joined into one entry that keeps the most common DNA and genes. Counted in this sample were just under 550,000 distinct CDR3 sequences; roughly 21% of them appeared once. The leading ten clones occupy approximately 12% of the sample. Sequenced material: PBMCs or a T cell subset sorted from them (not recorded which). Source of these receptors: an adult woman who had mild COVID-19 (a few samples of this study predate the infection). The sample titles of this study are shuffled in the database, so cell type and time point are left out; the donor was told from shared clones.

CDR3 coding DNA: TGCGCCAGCAGCCCGGGACAGGACACAATCCTAATGAACACTGAAGCTTTCTTT. It is translated as CASSPGQDTILMNTEAFF. The rearrangement links TRBV5-1 to TRBJ1-1, with 8 nucleotides matching TRBD1. V dropped 4 bases and J dropped 0; count of bases not matched to a gene: 14. Germline V gene data show CDR1 as SGHRS and CDR2 as YFSETQ. CDR3 length: 18 amino acids.

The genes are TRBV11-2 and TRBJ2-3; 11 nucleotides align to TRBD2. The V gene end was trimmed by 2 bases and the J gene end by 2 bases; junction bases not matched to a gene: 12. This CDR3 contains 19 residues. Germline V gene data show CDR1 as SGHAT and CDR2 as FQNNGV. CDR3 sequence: CASSLNRGSGGAPTDTQYF. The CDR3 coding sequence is TGTGCCAGCAGCTTAAATCGGGGTAGCGGGGGGGCCCCCACAGATACGCAGTATTTT. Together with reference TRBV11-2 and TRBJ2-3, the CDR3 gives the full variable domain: EAGVAQSPRYKIIEKRQSVAFWCNPISGHATLYWYQQILGQGPKLLIQFQNNGVVDDSQLPKDRFSAERLKGVDSTLKIQPAKLEDSAVYLCASSLNRGSGGAPTDTQYFGPGTRLTVL.

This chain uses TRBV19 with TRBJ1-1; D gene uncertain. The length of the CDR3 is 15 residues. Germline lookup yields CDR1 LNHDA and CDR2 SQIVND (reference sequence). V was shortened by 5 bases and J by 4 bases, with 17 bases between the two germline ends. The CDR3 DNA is TGTGCCAGTAGTGGTTCTGCGGGATTCCGCACTGAAGCTTTCTTT. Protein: CASSGSAGFRTEAFF.

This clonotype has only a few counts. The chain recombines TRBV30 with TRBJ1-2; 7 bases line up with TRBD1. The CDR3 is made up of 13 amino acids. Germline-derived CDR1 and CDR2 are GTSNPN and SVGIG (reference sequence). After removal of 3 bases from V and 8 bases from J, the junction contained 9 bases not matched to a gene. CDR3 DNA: TGTGCCTGGAGCCGCACAGGGGTAGGAGGCTACACCTTC. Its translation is CAWSRTGVGGYTF.